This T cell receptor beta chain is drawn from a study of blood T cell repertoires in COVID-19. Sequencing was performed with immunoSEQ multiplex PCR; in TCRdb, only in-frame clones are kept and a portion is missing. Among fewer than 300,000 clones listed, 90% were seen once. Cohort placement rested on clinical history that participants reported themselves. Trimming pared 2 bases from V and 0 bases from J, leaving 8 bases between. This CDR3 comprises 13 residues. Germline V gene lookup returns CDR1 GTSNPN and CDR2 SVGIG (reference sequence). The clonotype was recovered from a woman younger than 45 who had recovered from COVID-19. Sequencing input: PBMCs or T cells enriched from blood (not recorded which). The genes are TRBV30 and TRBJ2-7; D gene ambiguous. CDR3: CAWSSGRSYEQYF. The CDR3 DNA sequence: TGTGCCTGGAGTTCAGGTCGCTCCTACGAGCAGTACTTC.